Listed below are T cell receptor beta chains from one sample, sequenced in a study of T cell responses to AZD1222 COVID-19 vaccine. The repertoire was sequenced with immunoSEQ multiplex PCR; TCRdb's copy has only in-frame clones and lacks some. The sample yields some 140,000 clones, about nine tenths seen once. Here the sequenced sample was peripheral blood, taken on day 0 of AZD1222 vaccination. The receptors here all came from an adult in good health. Each CDR3 is given with its conserved first and last residue. The order of the fields is J gene, V gene, D gene, clone size, CDR3 protein, CDR3 DNA. A D gene is named only where the DNA matches it firmly. Some rows have no size entry. The others give once, few or many, or a class for an expanded clone.

>TRBJ1-5|TRBV19|NA|NA
CASSIVGLKNQPQHF
TGTGCCAGTAGTATAGTGGGCCTGAAGAATCAGCCCCAGCATTTT
>TRBJ1-5|TRBV20-1|NA|few
CSASEGVGQPQHF
TGCAGTGCTAGTGAGGGGGTAGGGCAGCCCCAGCATTTT
>TRBJ1-1|TRBV10-1|TRBD1|NA
CASSESGDRGGRTEAFF
TGCGCCAGCAGTGAGTCGGGGGACAGGGGAGGTCGCACTGAAGCTTTCTTT
>TRBJ2-1|TRBV11-3|TRBD2|NA
CASSPFLAGGRLNEQFF
TGTGCCAGCAGCCCCTTTCTAGCGGGAGGCAGGCTCAATGAGCAGTTCTTC
>TRBJ1-2|TRBV7-9|NA|NA
CASGRGTNYGYTF
TGTGCCAGCGGGAGGGGGACCAACTATGGCTACACCTTC
>TRBJ1-5|TRBV4-1|NA|NA
CASSRQAESGSYSNQPQHF
TGCGCCAGCAGCAGACAGGCGGAGTCTGGGTCATATAGCAATCAGCCCCAGCATTTT
>TRBJ1-1|TRBV11-1|NA|NA
CASSLVTGNTEAFF
TGTGCCAGCAGCTTAGTAACAGGGAACACTGAAGCTTTCTTT
>TRBJ1-1|TRBV13|NA|NA
CASSLGGPGAGGTEAFF
TGTGCCAGCAGCTTAGGCGGTCCGGGGGCGGGTGGCACTGAAGCTTTCTTT
>TRBJ1-1|TRBV7-2|NA|once
CASSLRIGTEAFF
TGTGCCAGCAGCTTAAGGATCGGCACTGAAGCTTTCTTT
>TRBJ2-1|TRBV11-3|TRBD2|NA
CASSSLAGGFNEQFF
TGTGCCAGCAGCTCCTTAGCGGGAGGGTTCAATGAGCAGTTCTTC
>TRBJ2-6|TRBV6-5|NA|NA
CASRRSGSGANVLTF
TGTGCCAGCAGACGCTCTGGCTCTGGGGCCAACGTCCTGACTTTC
>TRBJ1-2|TRBV30|NA|NA
CACKQGYGYTF
TGTGCCTGTAAGCAGGGTTATGGCTACACCTTC
>TRBJ1-1|TRBV28|TRBD1|NA
CASQGVNTEAFF
TGTGCCAGTCAGGGGGTGAACACTGAAGCTTTCTTT